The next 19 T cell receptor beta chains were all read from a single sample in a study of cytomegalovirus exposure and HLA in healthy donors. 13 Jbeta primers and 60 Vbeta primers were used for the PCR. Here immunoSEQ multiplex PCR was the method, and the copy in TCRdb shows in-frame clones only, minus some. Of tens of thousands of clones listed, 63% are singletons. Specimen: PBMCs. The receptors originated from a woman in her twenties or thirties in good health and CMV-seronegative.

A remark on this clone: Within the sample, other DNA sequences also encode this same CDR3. In DNA form, the CDR3 reads TGCGCCAGCAGCTTGGCGGGACAGGGGTACGAGCAGTACTTC. Translating it yields CASSLAGQGYEQYF. The chain carries TRBV5-1 and TRBJ2-7, with TRBD1 identical over 10 bases. Germline CDR1 and CDR2: SGHRS and YFSETQ. Trimming took 0 bases from V and 4 from J; bases not matched to a gene: 1. This CDR3 contains 14 residues.

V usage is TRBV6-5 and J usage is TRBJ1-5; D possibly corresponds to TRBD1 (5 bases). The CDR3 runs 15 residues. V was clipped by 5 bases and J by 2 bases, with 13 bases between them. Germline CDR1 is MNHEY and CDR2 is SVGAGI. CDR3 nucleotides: TGTGCCAGCAGTCCGACCGACAGTCGCAATCAGCCCCAGCATTTT. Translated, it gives CASSPTDSRNQPQHF.

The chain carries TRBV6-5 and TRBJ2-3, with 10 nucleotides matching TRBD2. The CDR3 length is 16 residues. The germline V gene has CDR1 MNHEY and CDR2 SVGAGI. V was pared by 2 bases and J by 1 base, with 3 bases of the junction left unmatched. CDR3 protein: CASSYAGLARTDTQYF. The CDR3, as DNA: TGTGCCAGCAGTTACGCGGGACTAGCGCGCACAGATACGCAGTATTTT.

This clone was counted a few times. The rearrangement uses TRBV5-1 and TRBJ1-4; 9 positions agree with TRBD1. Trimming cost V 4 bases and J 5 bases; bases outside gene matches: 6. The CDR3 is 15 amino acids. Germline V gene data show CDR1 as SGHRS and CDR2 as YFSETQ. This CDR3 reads CASSIYRGPNEKLFF. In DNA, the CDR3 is TGCGCCAGCAGCATTTACAGGGGGCCCAATGAAAAACTGTTTTTT. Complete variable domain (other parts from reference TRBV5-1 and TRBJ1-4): KAGVTQTPRYLIKTRGQQVTLSCSPISGHRSVSWYQQTPGQGLQFLFEYFSETQRNKGNFPGRFSGRQFSNSRSEMNVSTLELGDSALYLCASSIYRGPNEKLFFGSGTQLSVL.

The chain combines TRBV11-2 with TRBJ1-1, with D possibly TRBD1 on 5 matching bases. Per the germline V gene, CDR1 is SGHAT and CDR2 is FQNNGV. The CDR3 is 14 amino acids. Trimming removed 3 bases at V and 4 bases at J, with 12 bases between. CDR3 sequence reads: CASSFERGGTEAFF. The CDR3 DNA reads TGTGCCAGCAGCTTCGAGAGGGGAGGCACTGAAGCTTTCTTT.

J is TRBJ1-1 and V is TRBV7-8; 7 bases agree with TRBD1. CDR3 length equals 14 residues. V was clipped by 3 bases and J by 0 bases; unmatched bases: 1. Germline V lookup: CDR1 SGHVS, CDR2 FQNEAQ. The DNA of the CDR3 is TGTGCCAGCAGCTTGACAGGGTTGAACACTGAAGCTTTCTTT. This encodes CASSLTGLNTEAFF.

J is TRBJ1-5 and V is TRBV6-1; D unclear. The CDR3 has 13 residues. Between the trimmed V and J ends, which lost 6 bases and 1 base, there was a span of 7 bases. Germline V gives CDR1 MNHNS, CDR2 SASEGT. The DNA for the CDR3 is TGTGCCAGCAGAGCCTGGAGCAATCAGCCCCAGCATTTT. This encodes CASRAWSNQPQHF.

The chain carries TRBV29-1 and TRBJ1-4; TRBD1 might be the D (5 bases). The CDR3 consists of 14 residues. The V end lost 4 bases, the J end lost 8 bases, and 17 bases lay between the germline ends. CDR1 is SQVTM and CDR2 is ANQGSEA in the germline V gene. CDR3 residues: CSVAGGTGGEKLFF. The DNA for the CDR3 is TGCAGCGTTGCGGGGGGGACGGGCGGCGAAAAACTGTTTTTT.

CDR3 DNA: TGTGCCAGCAGCCCTAGCGGGGGAGCGAACTACGAGCAGTACTTC. Its translation: CASSPSGGANYEQYF. The V call is TRBV7-9, the J call TRBJ2-7, with TRBD2 identical over 10 bases. The CDR3 covers 15 residues. The V and J ends lost 5 bases and 3 bases, in that order; junction bases with no gene match: 7. Germline values: CDR1 SEHNR, CDR2 FQNEAQ (reference sequence). Full variable domain (rest looked up from reference TRBV7-9 and TRBJ2-7): DTGVSQNPRHKITKRGQNVTFRCDPISEHNRLYWYRQTLGQGPEFLTYFQNEAQLEKSRLLSDRFSAERPKGSFSTLEIQRTEQGDSAMYLCASSPSGGANYEQYFGPGTRLTVT.

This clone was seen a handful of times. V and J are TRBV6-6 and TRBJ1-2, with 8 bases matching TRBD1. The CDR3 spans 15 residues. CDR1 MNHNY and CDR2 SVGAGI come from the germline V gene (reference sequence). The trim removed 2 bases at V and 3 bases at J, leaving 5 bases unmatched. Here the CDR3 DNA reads TGTGCCAGCAGTTACGACAGGGGATTAGACTATGGCTACACCTTC. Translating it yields CASSYDRGLDYGYTF.

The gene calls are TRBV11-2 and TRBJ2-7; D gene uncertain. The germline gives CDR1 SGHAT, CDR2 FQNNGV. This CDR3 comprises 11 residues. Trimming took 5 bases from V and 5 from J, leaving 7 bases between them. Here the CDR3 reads CASSAPHEQYF. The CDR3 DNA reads TGTGCCAGCAGCGCGCCCCACGAGCAGTACTTC.

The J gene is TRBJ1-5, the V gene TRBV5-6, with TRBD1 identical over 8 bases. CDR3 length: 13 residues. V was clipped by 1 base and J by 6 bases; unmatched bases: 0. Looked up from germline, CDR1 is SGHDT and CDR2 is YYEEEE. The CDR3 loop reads CASSLTGGQPQHF. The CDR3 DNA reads TGTGCCAGCAGCTTGACAGGGGGTCAGCCCCAGCATTTT.

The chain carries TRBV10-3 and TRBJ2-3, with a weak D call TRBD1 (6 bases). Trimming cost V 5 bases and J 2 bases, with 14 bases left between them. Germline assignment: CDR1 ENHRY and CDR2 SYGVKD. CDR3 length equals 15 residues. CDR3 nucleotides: TGTGCCATCAGTCCCTCGACAGGAGCCACAGATACGCAGTATTTT. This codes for CAISPSTGATDTQYF.

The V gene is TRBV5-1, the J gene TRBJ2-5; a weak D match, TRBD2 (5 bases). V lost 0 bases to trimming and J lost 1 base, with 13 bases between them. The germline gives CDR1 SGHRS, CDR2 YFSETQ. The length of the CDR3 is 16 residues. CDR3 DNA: TGCGCCAGCAGCTTGGCCCGAGGCCGGGGCCAAGAGACCCAGTACTTC. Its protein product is CASSLARGRGQETQYF.

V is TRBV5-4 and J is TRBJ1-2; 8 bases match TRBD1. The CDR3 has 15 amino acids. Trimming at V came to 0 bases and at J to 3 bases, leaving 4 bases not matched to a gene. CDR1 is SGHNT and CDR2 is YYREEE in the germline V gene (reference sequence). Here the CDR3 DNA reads TGTGCCAGCAGCTTGGGGACAGGGTCCTACTATGGCTACACCTTC. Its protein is CASSLGTGSYYGYTF.

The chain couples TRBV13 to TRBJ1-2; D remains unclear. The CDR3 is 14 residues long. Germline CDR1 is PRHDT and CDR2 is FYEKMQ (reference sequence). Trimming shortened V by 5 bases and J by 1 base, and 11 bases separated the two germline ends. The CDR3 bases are TGTGCCAGCAGCGCGGGCGGGTTTAACTATGGCTACACCTTC. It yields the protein CASSAGGFNYGYTF.

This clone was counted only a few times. CDR3 coding DNA: TGTGCCAGCAGTTACTCGACACTAGCGGGAGTTGAGCAGTTCTTC. Its protein is CASSYSTLAGVEQFF. The chain recombines TRBV6-5 with TRBJ2-1, with 11 bases identical to TRBD2. V lost 0 bases to trimming and J lost 9 bases; unmatched junction nucleotides: 4. Germline V gene data show CDR1 as MNHEY and CDR2 as SVGAGI. The CDR3 runs to 15 residues.

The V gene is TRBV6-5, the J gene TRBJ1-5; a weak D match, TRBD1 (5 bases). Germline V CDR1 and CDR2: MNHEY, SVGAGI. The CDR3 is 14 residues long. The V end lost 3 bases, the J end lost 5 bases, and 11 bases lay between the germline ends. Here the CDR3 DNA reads TGTGCCAGCAGTTATAGGGGAACTGATCAGCCCCAGCATTTT. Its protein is CASSYRGTDQPQHF.

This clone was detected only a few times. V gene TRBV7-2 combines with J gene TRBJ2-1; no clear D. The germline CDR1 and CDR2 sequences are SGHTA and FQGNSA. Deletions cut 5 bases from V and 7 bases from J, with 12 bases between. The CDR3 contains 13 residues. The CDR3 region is CASSQKWRNEQFF. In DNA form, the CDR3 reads TGTGCCAGCAGCCAAAAGTGGCGGAATGAGCAGTTCTTC.